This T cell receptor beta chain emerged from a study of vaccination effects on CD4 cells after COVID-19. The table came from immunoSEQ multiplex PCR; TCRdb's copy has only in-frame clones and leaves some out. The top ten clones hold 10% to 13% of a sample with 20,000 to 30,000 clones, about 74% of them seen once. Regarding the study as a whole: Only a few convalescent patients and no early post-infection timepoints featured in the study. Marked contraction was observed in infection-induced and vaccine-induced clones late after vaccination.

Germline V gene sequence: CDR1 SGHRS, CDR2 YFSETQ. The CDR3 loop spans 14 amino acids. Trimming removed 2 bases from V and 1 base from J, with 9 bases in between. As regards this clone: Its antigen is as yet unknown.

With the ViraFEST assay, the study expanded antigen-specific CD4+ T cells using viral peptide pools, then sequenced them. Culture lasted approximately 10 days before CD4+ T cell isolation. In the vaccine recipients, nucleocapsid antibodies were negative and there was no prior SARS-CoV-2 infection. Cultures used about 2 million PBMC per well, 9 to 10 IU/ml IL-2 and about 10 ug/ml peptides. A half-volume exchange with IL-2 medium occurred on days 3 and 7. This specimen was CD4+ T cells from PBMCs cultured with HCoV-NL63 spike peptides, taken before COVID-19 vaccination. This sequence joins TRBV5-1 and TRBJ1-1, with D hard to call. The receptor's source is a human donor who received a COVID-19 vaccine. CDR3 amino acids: CASSFTSQNTEAFF. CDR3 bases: TGCGCCAGCAGCTTTACATCCCAGAACACTGAAGCTTTCTTT.